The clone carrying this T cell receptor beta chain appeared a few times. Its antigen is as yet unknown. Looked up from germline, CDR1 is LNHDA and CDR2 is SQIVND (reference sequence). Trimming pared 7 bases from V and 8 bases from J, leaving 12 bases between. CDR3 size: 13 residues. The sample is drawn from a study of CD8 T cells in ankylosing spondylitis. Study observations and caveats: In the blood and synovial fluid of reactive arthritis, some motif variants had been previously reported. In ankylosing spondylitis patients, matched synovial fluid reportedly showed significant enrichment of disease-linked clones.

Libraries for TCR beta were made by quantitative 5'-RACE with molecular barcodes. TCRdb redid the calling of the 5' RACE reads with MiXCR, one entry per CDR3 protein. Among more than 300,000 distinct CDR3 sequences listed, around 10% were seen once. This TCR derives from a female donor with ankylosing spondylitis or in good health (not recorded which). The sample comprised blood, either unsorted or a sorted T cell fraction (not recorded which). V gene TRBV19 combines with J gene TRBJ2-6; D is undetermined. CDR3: CASKSPRTNVLTF. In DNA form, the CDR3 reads TGTGCCAGTAAGTCTCCGAGAACCAACGTCCTGACTTTC.